The source of this T cell receptor (beta chain) is a study of blood T cell repertoires in COVID-19. As for the study in general: The analysed material was cDNA or gDNA that came from T cells, B-cell-depleted T cells, or PBMCs.

Germline trimming cut 3 bases from V and 4 bases from J; bases unmatched to any gene: 10. The CDR3 contains 17 residues. The V gene's germline CDR1 is KGHDR and CDR2 SFDVKD. Authors' data handling: Nucleated cell number was recorded as an estimate derived from reference gene primer amplification. The method was immunoSEQ multiplex PCR; TCRdb's version includes in-frame clones alone and lacks a portion of them. V and J calls and clone size come straight from that table; D and trimming were deduced from the DNA. The sample includes some 200,000 clones, more than 80% of them seen just once. This receptor was identified in a woman between 55 and 75 years old with acute or convalescent COVID-19. The chain is built from TRBV24-1 and TRBJ2-1; 8 bases line up with TRBD1. The sample consisted of peripheral blood. The CDR3 region has the DNA TGTGCCACCAGTGATAGACACGGGACAGGCCTATACAATGAGCAGTTCTTC. Amino acids: CATSDRHGTGLYNEQFF.